These 14 T cell receptor beta chains originate from one sample sequenced in a study of shared clonotypes between healthy human individuals (TCRdb year 2020). Receptor libraries were prepared by the immunoSEQ multiplex PCR assay. TCRdb took over this immuneACCESS table, retaining in-frame rearrangements with V and J assigned. Such tables are incomplete; in checked studies, under half of the missing clones stem from an unresolved V gene, and the remainder is unexplained. The sample table holds approximately 940,000 clones, of which over 60% were seen once. Roughly 1.5% of the sample is in the top ten clones. Sequencing was carried out using memory CD4+ T cells sorted from blood. Interpreted using the paper, the cell subset or site label stands for: CD45RA-negative fraction. The source of these receptors is a man between 18 and 35 years old in good health.

This rearrangement joins TRBV6-1 to TRBJ1-5; no clear D gene. Germline CDR1 is MNHNS and CDR2 is SASEGT. This CDR3 is 16 amino acids long. Trimming pared 0 bases from V and 0 bases from J, leaving 9 bases between. This CDR3 reads CASSEALGYSNQPQHF. The CDR3 DNA reads TGTGCCAGCAGTGAAGCGTTGGGTTATAGCAATCAGCCCCAGCATTTT.

In its sample, this clone was seen a few times. This same CDR3 is encoded by further DNA sequences in the sample. This chain connects TRBV6-6 to TRBJ1-2; D call uncertain. With 5 bases removed from V and 2 bases from J, the gap between germline ends came to 9 bases. CDR1 and CDR2 (germline): MNHNY, SVGAGI (reference sequence). This CDR3 comprises 13 residues. The CDR3, as DNA: TGTGCCAGCAGTCCTAGGTTCAACTATGGCTACACCTTC. It encodes CASSPRFNYGYTF.

The rearrangement links TRBV27 to TRBJ2-5; D remains ambiguous. Germline assignment: CDR1 MNHEY and CDR2 SMNVEV (reference sequence). Deletions cut 6 bases from V and 0 bases from J, with 11 bases between. The length of the CDR3 is 14 residues. In DNA, the CDR3 is TGTGCCAGCAGACGGTCCGCCAACCAAGAGACCCAGTACTTC. Translation: CASRRSANQETQYF.

The chain employs TRBV10-2 and TRBJ2-5, with no clear D. Trimming left V 0 bases short and J 5 bases short, with 7 bases between. This CDR3 has 13 amino acids. The germline V gene encodes CDR1 WSHSY and CDR2 SAAADI. This CDR3 is CASSESPGETQYF. The CDR3 nucleotides are TGCGCCAGCAGTGAGTCCCCCGGGGAGACCCAGTACTTC.

This sequence joins TRBV27 and TRBJ2-5; 7 bases are a match to TRBD2. V lost 7 bases, J lost 5 bases, and 10 bases stayed unmatched. Germline V lookup: CDR1 MNHEY, CDR2 SMNVEV (reference sequence). The CDR3 runs to 14 residues. The CDR3: CASKFTGGRETQYF. The CDR3 nucleotides read TGTGCCAGCAAGTTTACGGGGGGACGGGAGACCCAGTACTTC.

The J gene is TRBJ1-5, the V gene TRBV20-1; no reliable D call. CDR1 and CDR2 (germline): DFQATT, SNEGSKA (reference sequence). There are 10 residues in the CDR3. Here the CDR3 DNA reads TGCAGCATAGGGTATCAGCCCCAGCATTTT. The encoded protein is CSIGYQPQHF.

This chain joins TRBV9 and TRBJ2-7; D is perhaps TRBD1 (8 bases). Trimming took 3 bases from V and 2 from J, leaving 15 bases between them. Germline V gene data show CDR1 as SGDLS and CDR2 as YYNGEE. The CDR3 runs 15 residues. CDR3 protein: CASSEGGTGAYEQYF. CDR3 nucleotides: TGTGCCAGCAGCGAGGGGGGGACAGGTGCCTACGAGCAGTACTTC.

This clone was seen more than once but under ten times. The V and J genes are TRBV19 and TRBJ1-5; 8 bases are a match to TRBD1. CDR3 length: 15 amino acids. V shed 3 bases and J 6 bases; nucleotides not matched to a gene: 7. Germline V CDR1 and CDR2: LNHDA, SQIVND (reference sequence). Here the CDR3 DNA reads TGTGCCAGTAGTATGGGACAGGTTGTAGGTCAGCCCCAGCATTTT. Amino acid sequence: CASSMGQVVGQPQHF.

A single count supports this clone. V gene TRBV10-3 combines with J gene TRBJ2-7; D not resolved. Germline values: CDR1 ENHRY, CDR2 SYGVKD. CDR3 length: 14 amino acids. V lost 0 bases, J lost 3 bases, and 9 bases lay in between. CDR3 protein: CAISESSKGYEQYF. The CDR3 nucleotides are TGTGCCATCAGTGAGTCAAGTAAGGGCTACGAGCAGTACTTC.

This rearrangement joins TRBV6-1 to TRBJ1-2, with a tentative D call TRBD1 (5 bases). V was trimmed by 2 bases and J by 0 bases, leaving 16 bases between them. Germline lookup yields CDR1 MNHNS and CDR2 SASEGT. The CDR3 is made up of 17 amino acids. CDR3 residues: CASSETGRRGANYGYTF. In DNA form, the CDR3 reads TGTGCCAGCAGTGAAACTGGGCGCCGAGGGGCTAACTATGGCTACACCTTC.

This clone appeared a single time. The same CDR3 arises from other DNA sequences in this sample as well. The chain has TRBV6-1 and TRBJ2-7, with D perhaps TRBD1 (6 bases). This CDR3 has 14 amino acids. Germline assignment: CDR1 MNHNS and CDR2 SASEGT. The ends were cut back, 2 bases at V and 0 bases at J, with 8 bases in the middle. In DNA form, the CDR3 reads TGTGCCAGCAGTGAACAGGGGAGCTCCTACGAGCAGTACTTC. Translating gives CASSEQGSSYEQYF.

This chain connects TRBV19 to TRBJ1-2; unclear D gene. The CDR3 has 15 amino acids. CDR1 and CDR2 (germline): LNHDA, SQIVND (reference sequence). V was shortened by 5 bases and J by 6 bases, with 19 bases between the two germline ends. The CDR3 nucleotides read TGTGCCAGTAGTGCGGCACTCACCCCGGTTCATGGCTACACCTTC. Its translation: CASSAALTPVHGYTF.

This chain links TRBV5-8 with TRBJ1-2; perhaps TRBD1 as D (5 bases). The germline CDR1 and CDR2 sequences are SGHTS and YDEGEE. Between the trimmed V and J ends, which lost 4 bases and 7 bases, there was a span of 17 bases. The CDR3 consists of 14 residues. CDR3 sequence reads: CASSGSGLSSGYTF. CDR3 DNA sequence: TGTGCCAGCAGCGGGTCGGGACTGTCGAGTGGCTACACCTTC.

This clone was observed a single time. The V and J genes are TRBV30 and TRBJ2-3; 7 positions agree with TRBD2. CDR3 length: 14 residues. V lost 3 bases, J lost 0 bases, and 3 bases stayed unmatched. Germline CDR1 is GTSNPN and CDR2 is SVGIG (reference sequence). CDR3 DNA: TGTGCCTGGAGGGGAGGGATTAGCACAGATACGCAGTATTTT. It encodes CAWRGGISTDTQYF.